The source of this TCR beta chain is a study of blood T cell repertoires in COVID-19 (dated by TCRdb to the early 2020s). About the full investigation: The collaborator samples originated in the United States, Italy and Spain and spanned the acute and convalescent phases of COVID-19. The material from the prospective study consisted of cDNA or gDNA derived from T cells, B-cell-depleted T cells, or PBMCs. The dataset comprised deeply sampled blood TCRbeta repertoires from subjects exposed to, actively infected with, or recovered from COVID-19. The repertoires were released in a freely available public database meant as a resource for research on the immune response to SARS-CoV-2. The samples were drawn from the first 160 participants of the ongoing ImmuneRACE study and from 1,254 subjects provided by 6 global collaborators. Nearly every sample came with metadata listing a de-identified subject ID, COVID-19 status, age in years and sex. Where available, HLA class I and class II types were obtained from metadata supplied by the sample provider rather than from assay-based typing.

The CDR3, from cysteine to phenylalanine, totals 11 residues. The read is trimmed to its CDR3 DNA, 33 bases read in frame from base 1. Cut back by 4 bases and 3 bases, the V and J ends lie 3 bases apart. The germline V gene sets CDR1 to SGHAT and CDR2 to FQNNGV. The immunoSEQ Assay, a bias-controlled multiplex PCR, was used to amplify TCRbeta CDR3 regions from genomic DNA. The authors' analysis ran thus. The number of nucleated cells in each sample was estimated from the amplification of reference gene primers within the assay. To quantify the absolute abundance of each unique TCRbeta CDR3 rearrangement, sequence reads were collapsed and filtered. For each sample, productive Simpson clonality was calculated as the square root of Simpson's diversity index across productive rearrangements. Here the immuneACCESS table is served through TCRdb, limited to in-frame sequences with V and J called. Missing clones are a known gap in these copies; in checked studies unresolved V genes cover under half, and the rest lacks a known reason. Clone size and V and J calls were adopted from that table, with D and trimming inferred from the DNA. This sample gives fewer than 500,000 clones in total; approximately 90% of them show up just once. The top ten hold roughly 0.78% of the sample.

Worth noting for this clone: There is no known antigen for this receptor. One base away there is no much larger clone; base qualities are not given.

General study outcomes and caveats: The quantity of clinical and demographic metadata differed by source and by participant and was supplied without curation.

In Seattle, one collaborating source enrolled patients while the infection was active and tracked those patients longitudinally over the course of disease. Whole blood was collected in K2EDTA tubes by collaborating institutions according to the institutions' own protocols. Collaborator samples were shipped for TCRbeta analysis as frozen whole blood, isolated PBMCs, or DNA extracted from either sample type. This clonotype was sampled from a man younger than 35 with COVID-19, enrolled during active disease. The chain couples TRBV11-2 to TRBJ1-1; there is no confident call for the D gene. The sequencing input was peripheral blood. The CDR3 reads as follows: CASSSYTEAFF. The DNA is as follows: TGTGCCAGCAGCTCCTACACTGAAGCTTTCTTT.